This record looks at one T cell receptor (beta chain) sequence and its context. What it recognizes is unknown. The data were obtained in a study of Ad26.COV2.S vaccination and SARS-CoV-2 variants. Whole-study context: The Ad26.COV2.S arm of the COV1001 trial was where the donor was placed. Broader study findings: Participants given vaccine showed non-spike TCR breadth similar to that of placebo recipients. Possible underestimation of total T cell responses by the TCR breadth and depth analyses was noted.

The treatment here: roughly 19 received Ad26.COV2.S at low or high dose, single or two shots; about 5 received placebo; per-sample allocation not given. Day 63 following the first vaccine or placebo injection was when the samples were taken. This Boston cohort included adults aged 18-55 years. The CDR3 totals 12 residues. V lost 6 bases to trimming and J lost 1 base, with 7 bases between them. CDR1 and CDR2 (germline): MNHNY, SVGAGI (reference sequence). The table came from immunoSEQ multiplex PCR; TCRdb's copy has only in-frame clones and leaves some out. The sample yields approximately 460,000 clones, 89% seen once.

This sequence joins TRBV6-6 and TRBJ2-7, with D possibly matching TRBD1 (5 bases). This receptor was obtained from a person aged 18-60 years who received the Ad26.COV2.S COVID-19 vaccine or a placebo. Sample: peripheral blood, taken in a trial of Ad26.COV2.S vaccine versus placebo. The CDR3 coding sequence is TGTGCCAGCAGCCCAGGGTCCTACGAGCAGTACTTC. Its protein is CASSPGSYEQYF.